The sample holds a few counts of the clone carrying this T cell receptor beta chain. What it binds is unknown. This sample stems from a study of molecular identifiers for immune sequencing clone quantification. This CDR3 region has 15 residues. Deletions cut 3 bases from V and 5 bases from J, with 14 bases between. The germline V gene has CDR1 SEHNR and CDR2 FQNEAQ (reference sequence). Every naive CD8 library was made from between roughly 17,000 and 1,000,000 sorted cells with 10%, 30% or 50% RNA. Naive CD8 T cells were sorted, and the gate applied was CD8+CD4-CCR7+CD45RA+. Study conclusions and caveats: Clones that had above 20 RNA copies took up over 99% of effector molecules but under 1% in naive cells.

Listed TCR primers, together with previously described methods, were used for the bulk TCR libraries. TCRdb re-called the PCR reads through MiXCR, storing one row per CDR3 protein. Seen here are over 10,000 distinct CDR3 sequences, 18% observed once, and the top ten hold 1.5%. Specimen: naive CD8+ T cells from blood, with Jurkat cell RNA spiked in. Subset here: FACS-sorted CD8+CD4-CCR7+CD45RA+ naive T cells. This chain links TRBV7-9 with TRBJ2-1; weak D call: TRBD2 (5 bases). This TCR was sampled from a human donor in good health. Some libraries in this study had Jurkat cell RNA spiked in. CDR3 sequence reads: CASSFKGAGDNEQFF. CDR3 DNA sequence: TGTGCCAGCAGCTTTAAGGGCGCGGGCGACAATGAGCAGTTCTTC.